This T cell receptor beta chain appears in the sequencing data of a study of CD8 T cells in ankylosing spondylitis. Study outcomes and limitations: Disease-linked clones displayed a CD8+ phenotype and appeared relatively rarely in peripheral blood. The study identified a TCR beta motif of seven or eight highly homologous variants that appeared characteristic of ankylosing spondylitis blood. In ankylosing spondylitis patients, matched synovial fluid reportedly showed significant enrichment of disease-linked clones.

A remark on this clonotype: The antigen remains undetermined.

With 2 bases removed from V and 6 bases from J, the gap between germline ends came to 8 bases. The CDR3 loop spans 13 amino acids. Germline V gives CDR1 LGHDT, CDR2 YNNKEL (reference sequence). The authors made TCR beta libraries by quantitative 5'-RACE with molecular barcodes. One entry per CDR3 protein results from TCRdb running MiXCR on the 5' RACE reads. The data show a few hundred thousand distinct CDR3 sequences, about a sixth seen once. The sequence was collected from a male donor with ankylosing spondylitis. Sequences were obtained from blood, either unsorted or a sorted T cell fraction (not recorded which). The chain recombines TRBV3-1 with TRBJ2-4, with unresolved D. The CDR3 region is CASSQHEGNIQYF. CDR3 DNA sequence: TGTGCCAGCAGCCAACATGAAGGAAACATTCAGTACTTC.